The 24 T cell receptor beta chains in this list originate from one sample, sequenced in a study of shared clonotypes between healthy human individuals. The assay was immunoSEQ multiplex PCR, and TCRdb's table has in-frame clones only and misses some. The sample records fewer than 2.5 million clones, over 85% being singletons. The sequencing sample was made of naive CD4+ T cells from PBMCs. Subset given: CD45RA+ positively selected. These receptors were collected from a man between 18 and 35 years old in good health. Some clones in this sample may be carry-over from other donors' samples.

The chain couples TRBV5-1 to TRBJ2-5; 8 nucleotides line up with TRBD2. The V and J ends lost 0 bases and 3 bases, in that order; junction bases with no gene match: 10. The CDR3 has 17 amino acids. From germline, CDR1 is SGHRS and CDR2 YFSETQ. CDR3 loop: CASSLAVGGRLEETQYF. As DNA, the CDR3 is TGCGCCAGCAGCTTGGCGGTAGGCGGGAGGCTGGAAGAGACCCAGTACTTC.

The rearrangement joins TRBV19 to TRBJ2-3, with D perhaps assigned TRBD1 or TRBD2 (6 bases each). Trimming left V 7 bases short and J 3 bases short, with 11 bases between. The CDR3 runs 13 residues. Germline loops: CDR1 LNHDA, CDR2 SQIVND (reference sequence). In DNA, the CDR3 is TGTGCCAGTAATCAGGGGAGGACAGATACGCAGTATTTT. As protein: CASNQGRTDTQYF.

Only one count was recorded for this clone. The gene calls are TRBV25-1 and TRBJ2-5; D remains unclear. Germline V gives CDR1 MGHDK, CDR2 SYGVNS. The CDR3 loop spans 15 amino acids. V gave up 1 base and J gave up 1 base, with 10 bases separating them. The CDR3 sequence is CASSESVGFQETQYF. The CDR3 nucleotides read TGTGCCAGCAGTGAATCCGTGGGCTTCCAAGAGACCCAGTACTTC.

On this clone: The sample contains more than one DNA sequence encoding this CDR3. This chain uses TRBV9 with TRBJ1-1, with D unclear. CDR1 SGDLS and CDR2 YYNGEE come from the germline V gene. Trimming shortened V by 2 bases and J by 0 bases, and 11 bases separated the two germline ends. The CDR3 totals 15 residues. CDR3 bases: TGTGCCAGCAGCGTTGGCGGTCAGCTGAACACTGAAGCTTTCTTT. Translating it yields CASSVGGQLNTEAFF.

The chain combines TRBV19 with TRBJ1-2; 7 bases fit TRBD1. CDR1 and CDR2 from the germline V gene are LNHDA and SQIVND (reference sequence). The CDR3 is made up of 13 amino acids. The V gene end was trimmed by 9 bases and the J gene end by 4 bases; junction bases not matched to a gene: 8. CDR3 in DNA: TGTGCCAGCTTACGACAGGGTAGCTATGGCTACACCTTC. Its protein is CASLRQGSYGYTF.

V is TRBV27 and J is TRBJ1-4, with no clear D. V was pared by 7 bases and J by 8 bases, with 17 bases between. Germline V gene lookup returns CDR1 MNHEY and CDR2 SMNVEV (reference sequence). This CDR3 comprises 14 residues. The CDR3 DNA reads TGTGCCAGCACGAAGTCCGGGGTAGGAGAAAAACTGTTTTTT. Translating gives CASTKSGVGEKLFF.

This chain uses TRBV30 with TRBJ1-1; D gene ambiguous. Looked up from germline, CDR1 is GTSNPN and CDR2 is SVGIG (reference sequence). Trimming pared 3 bases from V and 5 bases from J, leaving 13 bases between. The CDR3 contains 13 residues. The CDR3 DNA sequence: TGTGCCTGGAGGAAAGGGTTGGGGACTGAAGCTTTCTTT. Its protein is CAWRKGLGTEAFF.

In this sample, this clone turned up once. The junction differs from germline at one of its ends, possibly a read error. J is TRBJ1-5 and V is TRBV19; TRBD1 might be the D (5 bases). Germline V CDR1 and CDR2: LNHDA, SQIVND (reference sequence). This CDR3 contains 14 residues. CDR3 in amino acids: CASSPGGGSRDQDF. Written as DNA, the CDR3 is TGTGCCAGTAGCCCGGGGGGAGGGTCGAGGGACCAAGATTTT. Using reference TRBV19 and TRBJ1-5 for the parts outside the CDR3, the full variable domain is DGGITQSPKYLFRKEGQNVTLSCEQNLNHDAMYWYRQDPGQGLRLIYYSQIVNDFQKGDIAEGYSVSREKKESFPLTVTSAQKNPTAFYLCASSPGGGSRDQDFGDGTRLSIL.

The chain couples TRBV18 to TRBJ2-2; 7 bases are a match to TRBD1. Germline trimming cut 2 bases from V and 3 bases from J; bases unmatched to any gene: 9. CDR3 length equals 17 residues. Germline V gene sequence: CDR1 KGHSH, CDR2 LQKENI. The DNA for the CDR3 is TGTGCCAGCTCACCAGAACGACAGGGACATTACACCGGGGAGCTGTTTTTT. Its protein is CASSPERQGHYTGELFF.

This clone was seen more than once but under ten times. A junction boundary mismatches the germline segment, possibly from a read error. This chain uses TRBV7-9 with TRBJ1-1; the D is unclear. The CDR3 totals 12 residues. The V gene's germline CDR1 is SEHNR and CDR2 FQNEAQ (reference sequence). The CDR3 spells CASSRTNSEAFF. The CDR3 bases are TGTGCCAGCAGCCGAACGAACTCTGAAGCTTTCTTT. Full variable domain (missing parts from reference TRBV7-9 and TRBJ1-1): DTGVSQNPRHKITKRGQNVTFRCDPISEHNRLYWYRQTLGQGPEFLTYFQNEAQLEKSRLLSDRFSAERPKGSFSTLEIQRTEQGDSAMYLCASSRTNSEAFFGQGTRLTVV.

As regards this clone: The sample has other DNA sequences that encode this CDR3 too. The gene calls are TRBV4-1 and TRBJ2-3; 7 nucleotides line up with TRBD1. Germline values: CDR1 MGHRA, CDR2 YSYEKL. After removal of 0 bases from V and 5 bases from J, the junction contained 5 bases not matched to a gene. The CDR3 runs 15 residues. CDR3: CASSQEGRGRDTQYF. In nucleotides, the CDR3 is TGCGCCAGCAGCCAAGAGGGCAGGGGGAGAGATACGCAGTATTTT.

This chain links TRBV7-9 with TRBJ2-3; 7 bases fit TRBD2. Trimming cost V 4 bases and J 4 bases; bases outside gene matches: 11. The germline V gene encodes CDR1 SEHNR and CDR2 FQNEAQ (reference sequence). The CDR3 is 16 amino acids. The CDR3 protein is CASSSPRREPPDTQYF. CDR3 DNA: TGTGCCAGCAGCTCTCCTCGGCGGGAGCCCCCAGATACGCAGTATTTT.

The chain joins TRBV5-1 to TRBJ2-3; D is tentatively TRBD1 or TRBD2 (5 bases each). V was trimmed by 4 bases and J by 5 bases, leaving 14 bases between them. The V gene's germline CDR1 is SGHRS and CDR2 YFSETQ. The CDR3 spans 14 residues. CDR3 in amino acids: CASSLGDQGDTQYF. The CDR3 bases are TGCGCCAGCAGCCTGGGGGACCAAGGAGATACGCAGTATTTT.

Of note for this clone: Other nucleotide sequences from this sample produce the same CDR3. This rearrangement joins TRBV7-9 to TRBJ2-3, with 14 nucleotides matching TRBD2. This CDR3 spans 16 amino acids. Germline lookup yields CDR1 SEHNR and CDR2 FQNEAQ (reference sequence). Trimming at V came to 5 bases and at J to 4 bases, leaving 5 bases not matched to a gene. The CDR3 sequence: CASSLGLAGGSDTQYF. The CDR3 nucleotides read TGTGCCAGCAGCCTAGGACTAGCGGGAGGATCAGATACGCAGTATTTT.

The table lists this clone with a count of one. The chain uses TRBV11-3 and TRBJ2-5; D possibly matches TRBD1 or TRBD2 (5 bases each). V was trimmed by 5 bases and J by 3 bases, leaving 13 bases between them. The V gene's germline CDR1 is SGHNT and CDR2 YENEEA. The CDR3 extends over 14 amino acids. CDR3 protein: CASSRDGSKETQYF. The CDR3 nucleotides read TGTGCCAGCAGCCGGGACGGATCAAAAGAGACCCAGTACTTC.

This chain joins TRBV9 and TRBJ2-1; tentatively, D is TRBD1 or TRBD2 (5 bases each). V was shortened by 2 bases and J by 8 bases, with 17 bases between the two germline ends. Germline V gives CDR1 SGDLS, CDR2 YYNGEE. The CDR3 extends over 15 amino acids. The chain's CDR3 is CASSVGPHGTDEQFF. CDR3 DNA sequence: TGTGCCAGCAGCGTTGGACCCCACGGGACGGATGAGCAGTTCTTC.

The CDR3 DNA is TGTGCCAGCTGTACAGGGGGCCGGAATCAGCCCCAGCATTTT. As protein: CASCTGGRNQPQHF. The V and J genes are TRBV28 and TRBJ1-5; 9 bases map to TRBD1. Germline CDR1 reads MDHEN; CDR2 reads SYDVKM. Trimming at V came to 8 bases and at J to 4 bases, leaving 6 bases not matched to a gene. The CDR3 has 14 amino acids. Full variable domain (missing parts from reference TRBV28 and TRBJ1-5): DVKVTQSSRYLVKRTGEKVFLECVQDMDHENMFWYRQDPGLGLRLIYFSYDVKMKEKGDIPEGYSVSREKKERFSLILESASTNQTSMYLCASCTGGRNQPQHFGDGTRLSIL.

V usage is TRBV5-5 and J usage is TRBJ2-5; maybe TRBD1 (6 bases). The germline V and J ends were trimmed by 4 bases and 4 bases, with 26 bases remaining between them. Germline V CDR1 and CDR2: SGHKS, YYEKEE (reference sequence). This CDR3 contains 18 residues. CDR3 sequence (DNA): TGTGCCAGCAGCCTCGGGTGGGGGCCCAGCCTGGGCGGAGAGACCCAGTACTTC. Protein sequence: CASSLGWGPSLGGETQYF.

The chain carries TRBV7-8 and TRBJ2-1, with 8 positions matching TRBD2. This CDR3 region has 15 residues. Losses at the gene ends were 1 base for V and 5 bases for J; bases not matched to a gene: 4. Germline loops: CDR1 SGHVS, CDR2 FQNEAQ. The CDR3 is CASSLGLASNNEQFF. Written as DNA, the CDR3 is TGTGCCAGCAGCTTAGGACTAGCGAGCAACAATGAGCAGTTCTTC.

V is TRBV10-2 and J is TRBJ2-1, with TRBD2 matching over 11 bases. The CDR3 is 13 residues long. In germline, CDR1 is WSHSY, CDR2 SAAADI. V trimming: 6 bases; J trimming: 9 bases; junction bases outside the gene matches: 4. Here the CDR3 reads CASRLAGVGEQFF. The CDR3 nucleotides are TGCGCCAGCAGACTAGCGGGAGTTGGTGAGCAGTTCTTC.

V gene TRBV7-6 combines with J gene TRBJ2-1, with a weak D call TRBD1 (6 bases). Germline CDR1 and CDR2: SGHVS and FNYEAQ. Deletions cut 5 bases from V and 2 bases from J, with 13 bases between. CDR3 length: 15 amino acids. The chain's CDR3 is CASSIQGAAYNEQFF. The CDR3 DNA sequence: TGTGCCAGCAGCATACAGGGAGCTGCCTACAATGAGCAGTTCTTC.

The rearrangement uses TRBV27 and TRBJ2-7; 11 nucleotides agree with TRBD2. V shed 9 bases and J 7 bases; nucleotides not matched to a gene: 14. In germline, CDR1 is MNHEY, CDR2 SMNVEV (reference sequence). The CDR3 length is 15 residues. The CDR3 reads CASRGSALAGGEQYF. CDR3 in DNA: TGTGCCAGTAGGGGAAGTGCGCTAGCGGGAGGAGAGCAGTACTTC.

The chain is built from TRBV10-3 and TRBJ2-1, with D possibly being TRBD2 (5 bases). CDR3 size: 19 residues. Trimming stripped 5 bases from V and 5 bases from J, with 28 bases between. Germline V CDR1 and CDR2: ENHRY, SYGVKD. CDR3 nucleotide sequence: TGTGCCATCAGTCCTTCCCAAGCGGCTGCTATGGGTAGGCACAATGAGCAGTTCTTC. As protein: CAISPSQAAAMGRHNEQFF.

This CDR3 reads CASSRQSNTGELFF. In nucleotides, the CDR3 is TGTGCCAGCAGCCGACAGTCGAACACCGGGGAGCTGTTTTTT. J is TRBJ2-2 and V is TRBV7-2; weak D call: TRBD1 (5 bases). V gave up 5 bases and J gave up 0 bases, with 7 bases separating them. The V gene's germline CDR1 is SGHTA and CDR2 FQGNSA. This CDR3 comprises 14 residues.